What follows is one T cell receptor (beta chain) and its context. The data belong to a study of blood T cell repertoires in COVID-19. As for the study in general: The cDNA or gDNA used as material had been derived from T cells, B-cell-depleted T cells, or PBMCs.

Trimming took 2 bases from V and 2 from J, leaving 7 bases between them. Per germline, CDR1 GTSNPN and CDR2 SVGIG (reference sequence). CDR3 length equals 13 residues. Sequenced by immunoSEQ multiplex PCR; TCRdb stores in-frame clones only, minus some. Of just under 250,000 clones listed, 75% to 90% are singletons. Individuals aged about 18 to 89 years were recruited from fewer than 25 US areas. Cohort placement rested on clinical history that participants reported themselves. V is TRBV30 and J is TRBJ1-3; D perhaps matches TRBD1 (6 bases). The sample was PBMCs or T cells enriched from blood (not recorded which). The clonotype comes from a woman in her thirties who had recovered from COVID-19. In DNA form, the CDR3 reads TGTGCCTGGAGTACAGGGACTGGAAACACCATATATTTT. Its protein product is CAWSTGTGNTIYF.